This T cell receptor (beta chain) was sequenced during a study of blood T cell repertoires in COVID-19. At the level of the study: The United States, Italy and Spain were the sources of the acute and convalescent COVID-19 samples. T cells, B-cell-depleted T cells, or PBMCs provided the cDNA or gDNA that served as material.

CDR1 is GTSNPN and CDR2 is SVGIG in the germline V gene (reference sequence). The J segment lost 4 bases and the V segment lost 1 base, leaving 2 bases of the junction unmatched. The length of the CDR3 is 14 residues. The method was immunoSEQ multiplex PCR; TCRdb's version includes in-frame clones alone and lacks a portion of them. The profile covers around 100,000 clones, with around 90% appearing a single time and approximately 3.5% taken by the ten largest. The receptor's source is a human donor in a cohort sampled during active COVID-19. Sequencing used peripheral blood. This rearrangement joins TRBV30 to TRBJ2-1, with 9 bases fitting TRBD1. The CDR3 loop reads CAWSAGTGYNEQFF. CDR3 nucleotide sequence: TGTGCCTGGAGTGCCGGGACAGGGTACAATGAGCAGTTCTTC.